This T cell receptor beta chain was documented in a study of cytomegalovirus exposure and HLA in healthy donors. Study at large: Across roughly 400 genotyped donors, roughly 85% landed in the Caucasian-associated ancestry cluster. Points from the study as a whole: Researchers reported in a later analysis that common viral pathogens appeared linked to several top clusters. Exclusion as indistinguishable affected some V segments, including TRBV6-2 and TRBV6-3.

A note on this clone: The antigen remains unidentified.

The PCR contained 60 Vbeta and 13 Jbeta primers. Method: immunoSEQ multiplex PCR; TCRdb's copy keeps in-frame clones and lacks some. This sample has 50,000 to 70,000 clones, with 70% to 90% found just once. Between the trimmed V and J ends, which lost 5 bases and 1 base, there was a span of 8 bases. The CDR3 contains 13 residues. The germline CDR1 and CDR2 sequences are ENHRY and SYGVKD. The chain is built from TRBV10-3 and TRBJ1-1, with D possibly matching TRBD1 (5 bases). The sample was PBMCs. The TCR was taken from a male donor in good health and CMV-seronegative. The CDR3: CAISRGSNTEAFF. The CDR3 DNA sequence: TGTGCCATCAGTAGGGGATCGAACACTGAAGCTTTCTTT.